This T cell receptor beta chain was recorded in a study of T cells in Graves' hyperthyroidism and ophthalmopathy. Researchers took RNA transcripts and amplified the TCR beta CDR3 regions from them. The HTBI set primed first-round TCR CDR3 RT-PCR. TCRdb called the multiplex PCR reads again in MiXCR, with one record for every CDR3 protein. The profile shows roughly 740,000 distinct CDR3 sequences, around 15% of them singletons. Germline CDR1 MDHEN, CDR2 SYDVKM. The CDR3 extends over 14 amino acids. V was pared by 3 bases and J by 1 base, with 9 bases between. V is TRBV28 and J is TRBJ1-1; no clear D. Input material: blood. The TCR sequence derives from a young man with Graves' hyperthyroidism. The chain's CDR3 is CASSFYTSNTEAFF. CDR3 sequence (DNA): TGTGCCAGCAGTTTTTACACCTCGAACACTGAAGCTTTCTTT.